This T cell receptor (beta chain) was recovered during a study of T cells expressing NK-cell markers. Looked up from germline, CDR1 is LGHNA and CDR2 is YNFKEQ. The CDR3 sequence is 16 residues long. TCRdb re-called the 5' RACE reads; every CDR3 protein appears as one record, without DNA. Here the sample table reports about 30,000 distinct CDR3 sequences. V gene TRBV4-2 combines with J gene TRBJ2-3; lacking DNA, the TRBD1 call made by TCRdb goes unchecked. This clonotype originated in a woman aged 18 to 75 in good health. Sequencing was performed on blood T cells: a sorted CD56 or NKG2C T cell subset, CD4+ or CD8+ T cells, or bulk PBMC T cells (not recorded which). CDR3 loop: CASSQVFGGGVDTQYF.